The clone carrying this T cell receptor beta chain was recorded a few times. Antigen specificity is unknown. The data are from a study of vaccination and CD4 T cells after COVID-19. Study-wide context: Six males and four females, two Hispanic, made up the convalescents.

Cultured CD4+ T cells had their DNA profiled by the Oncomine TCR Beta short-read assay. One entry per CDR3 protein, called by TCRdb with MiXCR from the PCR reads. The sample carries roughly 17,000 distinct CDR3 sequences, approximately 50% recorded once. This CDR3 is built from 13 residues. V dropped 8 bases and J dropped 2 bases, with 12 bases sitting between them. Germline CDR1 is ENHRY and CDR2 is SYGVKD. Treatment indicated: roughly 10-day PBMC culture with coronavirus spike peptide pools or control peptides (ViraFEST assay). Peptide-pool expansion of antigen-specific T cells preceded TCR sequencing in ViraFEST.

This rearrangement joins TRBV10-3 to TRBJ1-2; tentative D call: TRBD1 (5 bases). The receptor's source is a human donor who had recovered from COVID-19. Sequencing used CD4+ T cells from blood, cultured in vitro. CDR3 sequence: CAIGTGENYGYTF. CDR3 DNA: TGTGCCATCGGAACGGGGGAAAACTATGGCTACACCTTC.